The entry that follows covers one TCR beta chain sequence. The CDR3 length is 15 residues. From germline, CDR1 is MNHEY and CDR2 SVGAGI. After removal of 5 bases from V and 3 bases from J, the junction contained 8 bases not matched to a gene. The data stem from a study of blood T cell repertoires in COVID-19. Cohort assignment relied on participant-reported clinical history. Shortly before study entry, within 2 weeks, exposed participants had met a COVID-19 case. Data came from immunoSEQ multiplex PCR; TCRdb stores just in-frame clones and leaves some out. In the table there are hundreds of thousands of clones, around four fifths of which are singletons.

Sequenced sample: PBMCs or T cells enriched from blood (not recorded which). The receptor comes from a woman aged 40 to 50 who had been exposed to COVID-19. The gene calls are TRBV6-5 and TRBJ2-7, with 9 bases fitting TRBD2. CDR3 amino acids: CASSTYSGGLYEQYF. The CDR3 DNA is TGTGCCAGCAGTACCTATAGCGGGGGACTCTACGAGCAGTACTTC.